This T cell receptor beta chain emerged from a study of blood T cell repertoires in COVID-19. Someone with COVID-19 had been met by exposed participants within 2 weeks before study entry. Sequencing was performed with immunoSEQ multiplex PCR; in TCRdb, only in-frame clones are kept and a portion is missing. The data contain 250,000 to 350,000 clones, around 92% of them singletons. V was shortened by 4 bases and J by 5 bases, with 15 bases between the two germline ends. The CDR3 runs to 15 residues. From germline, CDR1 is SGHDT and CDR2 YYEEEE. V usage is TRBV5-6 and J usage is TRBJ1-4; possible D gene TRBD1, 6 bases. This TCR came from a woman aged 50 to 65 who had been exposed to COVID-19. The sample taken for sequencing was PBMCs or T cells enriched from blood (not recorded which). The CDR3 is CASSKRTVGNEKLFF. The CDR3 region has the DNA TGTGCCAGCAGCAAGCGGACAGTGGGGAATGAAAAACTGTTTTTT.